These 27 T cell receptor beta chains share one sample of origin, sequenced in a study of T cell responses to AZD1222 COVID-19 vaccine. The table came from immunoSEQ multiplex PCR; TCRdb's copy has only in-frame clones and leaves some out. The data contain about 100,000 clones, 75% to 90% of them seen just once; the ten biggest clones take up over 2%. The specimen was peripheral blood, collected 28 days after the second AZD1222 dose. The source of these receptors is an adult who received the AZD1222 COVID-19 vaccine.

The sample holds a few counts of this clone. The rearrangement links TRBV7-2 to TRBJ1-2; tentative D call: TRBD1 (5 bases). Germline loops: CDR1 SGHTA, CDR2 FQGNSA. The CDR3 is 14 residues long. Trimming removed 0 bases from V and 8 bases from J, with 13 bases in between. The chain's CDR3 is CASSLASREDGYTF. CDR3 DNA: TGTGCCAGCAGCTTAGCGTCCAGGGAGGACGGCTACACCTTC.

J is TRBJ2-7 and V is TRBV10-3; 9 nucleotides line up with TRBD1. CDR3 length equals 13 residues. The germline V gene encodes CDR1 ENHRY and CDR2 SYGVKD. Germline trimming cut 10 bases from V and 7 bases from J; bases unmatched to any gene: 11. The CDR3 here is CATSLGQGREQYF. CDR3 DNA: TGTGCCACTTCTCTGGGACAGGGTAGGGAGCAGTACTTC.

The chain combines TRBV7-2 with TRBJ2-2; 9 bases align to TRBD1. The CDR3 runs to 15 residues. Germline V gene data show CDR1 as SGHTA and CDR2 as FQGNSA. Unmatched junction bases numbered 9, after V lost 8 bases and J lost 5 bases. The CDR3 spells CASSQGALETGELFF. The CDR3 coding sequence is TGTGCCAGCTCACAGGGGGCGCTTGAAACCGGGGAGCTGTTTTTT.

Notes on this clone: The sample contains more than one DNA sequence encoding this CDR3. This sequence joins TRBV3-1 (or the pseudogene TRBV3-2) and TRBJ2-3, with 10 bases fitting TRBD2. The CDR3 has 18 amino acids. V lost 0 bases to trimming and J lost 2 bases; unmatched junction nucleotides: 8. Germline CDR1 LGHDT, CDR2 YNNKEL (reference sequence). CDR3 sequence reads: CASSQDSSGGPSTDTQYF. CDR3 bases: TGTGCCAGCAGCCAAGATTCTAGCGGGGGCCCTTCCACAGATACGCAGTATTTT.

J is TRBJ2-3 and V is TRBV7-3; tentative D call: TRBD2 (6 bases). V shed 4 bases and J shed 2 bases, with 10 bases lying between them. Germline assignment: CDR1 SGHTA and CDR2 FQGTGA. The CDR3 has 14 amino acids. CDR3: CASSSRGTTDTQYF. The CDR3, as DNA: TGTGCCAGCAGCTCTCGGGGGACCACAGATACGCAGTATTTT.

The rearrangement joins TRBV6-4 to TRBJ1-2; D is possibly TRBD1 (5 bases). The CDR3 runs to 12 residues. Trimming took off 3 bases at V and 5 bases at J, with 7 bases between the two ends. Germline V CDR1 and CDR2: MRHNA, SNTAGT. As DNA, the CDR3 is TGTGCCAGCAGTGATCCAGGGTATGGCTACACCTTC. Protein sequence: CASSDPGYGYTF.

The chain joins TRBV9 to TRBJ2-5; D is possibly TRBD1 or TRBD2 (6 bases each). The CDR3 runs to 13 residues. Per the germline V gene, CDR1 is SGDLS and CDR2 is YYNGEE. V lost 7 bases, J lost 0 bases, and 10 bases lay in between. DNA for the CDR3: TGTGCCAGCTCGCGGGACAACCAAGAGACCCAGTACTTC. Translated: CASSRDNQETQYF.

V usage is TRBV30 and J usage is TRBJ2-1, with D possibly being TRBD1 (6 bases). The germline CDR1 and CDR2 sequences are GTSNPN and SVGIG (reference sequence). The CDR3 covers 9 residues. V was cut by 7 bases and J by 9 bases, with 7 bases left in between. DNA of the CDR3: TGTGCCTCAGGGGCTGAGCAGTTCTTC. Translated: CASGAEQFF. The full variable domain, with the rest looked up from reference TRBV30 and TRBJ2-1, is SQTIHQWPATLVQPVGSPLSLECTVEGTSNPNLYWYRQAAGRGLQLLFYSVGIGQISSEVPQNLSASRPQDRQFILSSKKLLLSDSGFYLCASGAEQFFGPGTRLTVL.

This clone was seen just once. The chain links TRBV27 to TRBJ2-1; no clear D. V lost 1 base and J lost 6, with 7 bases in between. The CDR3 covers 13 residues. Germline CDR1 reads MNHEY; CDR2 reads SMNVEV (reference sequence). CDR3 protein: CASSLLNSNEQFF. CDR3 DNA: TGTGCCAGCAGTTTATTAAACAGCAATGAGCAGTTCTTC.

The rearrangement uses TRBV19 and TRBJ1-1; D perhaps matches TRBD1 (5 bases). The length of the CDR3 is 15 residues. Per germline, CDR1 LNHDA and CDR2 SQIVND (reference sequence). Trimming shortened V by 3 bases and J by 7 bases, and 18 bases separated the two germline ends. The CDR3 DNA reads TGTGCCAGTAGTATCTCGGGACGGCAGATTTATGAAGCTTTCTTT. Amino acid sequence: CASSISGRQIYEAFF.

The V gene is TRBV5-1, the J gene TRBJ2-7; 15 bases fit TRBD2. The junction had 4 bases not matched to a gene; V was cut back by 2 bases and J by 1 base. This CDR3 is built from 17 residues. The germline gives CDR1 SGHRS, CDR2 YFSETQ. CDR3 residues: CASSFGLAGGPSYEQYF. Here the CDR3 DNA reads TGCGCCAGCAGCTTCGGACTAGCGGGGGGGCCGTCCTACGAGCAGTACTTC. The full variable domain, rest sourced from reference TRBV5-1 and TRBJ2-7, is KAGVTQTPRYLIKTRGQQVTLSCSPISGHRSVSWYQQTPGQGLQFLFEYFSETQRNKGNFPGRFSGRQFSNSRSEMNVSTLELGDSALYLCASSFGLAGGPSYEQYFGPGTRLTVT.

As regards this clone: The sample carries other DNA sequences with the same CDR3. In DNA, the CDR3 is TGCGCCAGCAGCCAAGAATACAGCCTAGCCAAAAACATTCAGTACTTC. Its translation is CASSQEYSLAKNIQYF. This rearrangement joins TRBV4-3 to TRBJ2-4; D remains ambiguous. The CDR3 is 16 residues long. Between the trimmed V and J ends, which lost 0 bases and 0 bases, there was a span of 9 bases. Germline loops: CDR1 LGHNA, CDR2 YSLEER.

With respect to this clone: Other DNA variants within this sample encode the same CDR3. The chain links TRBV24-1 to TRBJ2-1, with no clear D. The CDR3 is 14 residues long. V lost 2 bases and J lost 2, with 6 bases in between. Germline CDR1 is KGHDR and CDR2 is SFDVKD. CDR3: CATSDSGPYNEQFF. The CDR3 DNA sequence: TGTGCCACCAGTGATTCCGGGCCCTACAATGAGCAGTTCTTC.

The V and J genes are TRBV7-3 and TRBJ2-1; 9 positions agree with TRBD2. Germline loops: CDR1 SGHTA, CDR2 FQGTGA. V dropped 3 bases and J dropped 3; count of bases not matched to a gene: 3. This CDR3 region has 15 residues. CDR3 protein: CASSLILAGYNEQFF. The CDR3 DNA reads TGTGCCAGCAGCTTGATACTAGCGGGCTACAATGAGCAGTTCTTC. Based on the CDR3 plus reference TRBV7-3 and TRBJ2-1, the full variable domain is GAGVSQTPSNKVTEKGKYVELRCDPISGHTALYWYRQSLGQGPEFLIYFQGTGAADDSGLPNDRFFAVRPEGSVSTLKIQRTERGDSAVYLCASSLILAGYNEQFFGPGTRLTVL.

This chain connects TRBV5-1 to TRBJ1-6; no firm D call. The CDR3 is 13 amino acids. Trimming left V 0 bases short and J 13 bases short, with 11 bases between. CDR1 and CDR2 from the germline V gene are SGHRS and YFSETQ. CDR3 coding DNA: TGCGCCAGCAGCTTGGGTGACGGACTTCCCCTCCACTTT. Its protein is CASSLGDGLPLHF.

The genes are TRBV30 and TRBJ1-4; TRBD1 matches at 10 bases. The length of the CDR3 is 14 residues. After removal of 2 bases from V and 8 bases from J, the junction contained 5 bases not matched to a gene. The germline CDR1 and CDR2 sequences are GTSNPN and SVGIG (reference sequence). Here the CDR3 DNA reads TGTGCCTGGAGTTTGGGACAGGGGTGGGAAAAACTGTTTTTT. Protein product: CAWSLGQGWEKLFF.

V and J are TRBV6-5 and TRBJ1-6, with D unresolved. The CDR3 runs to 16 residues. The ends were cut back, 2 bases at V and 4 bases at J, with 12 bases in the middle. Germline-derived CDR1 and CDR2 are MNHEY and SVGAGI. Here the CDR3 reads CASSYNGRKYNSPLHF. The CDR3 nucleotides are TGTGCCAGCAGTTACAACGGCAGGAAGTATAATTCACCCCTCCACTTT.

The V call is TRBV9, the J call TRBJ2-2; 8 bases match TRBD2. Trimming at V came to 2 bases and at J to 4 bases, leaving 10 bases not matched to a gene. The CDR3 runs 17 residues. Germline CDR1 reads SGDLS; CDR2 reads YYNGEE. The CDR3 nucleotides are TGTGCCAGCAGCGTCTCCGGGACTAGATTTGGCACCGGGGAGCTGTTTTTT. This translates into CASSVSGTRFGTGELFF.

The chain employs TRBV4-3 and TRBJ2-1, with 8 positions matching TRBD2. Germline V gives CDR1 LGHNA, CDR2 YSLEER. This CDR3 has 15 residues. Trimming at V came to 5 bases and at J to 2 bases, leaving 5 bases not matched to a gene. The CDR3 loop reads CASSSSGATYNEQFF. CDR3 DNA sequence: TGCGCCAGCAGCAGTAGCGGGGCCACCTACAATGAGCAGTTCTTC.

V and J are TRBV18 and TRBJ2-1, with D unclear. Trimming cost V 1 base and J 6 bases, with 7 bases left between them. Germline assignment: CDR1 KGHSH and CDR2 LQKENI. The CDR3 spans 13 residues. The CDR3 protein is CASSPLQANEQFF. CDR3 DNA sequence: TGTGCCAGCTCACCACTTCAGGCCAATGAGCAGTTCTTC. The full variable domain, completed using reference TRBV18 and TRBJ2-1, is NAGVMQNPRHLVRRRGQEARLRCSPMKGHSHVYWYRQLPEEGLKFMVYLQKENIIDESGMPKERFSAEFPKEGPSILRIQQVVRGDSAAYFCASSPLQANEQFFGPGTRLTVL.

The V call is TRBV19, the J call TRBJ1-5; D ambiguous. Between the trimmed V and J ends, which lost 6 bases and 7 bases, there was a span of 16 bases. This CDR3 comprises 14 residues. Germline CDR1 is LNHDA and CDR2 is SQIVND (reference sequence). The CDR3 sequence is CASRSTDFGQPQHF. DNA of the CDR3: TGTGCCAGTAGGAGTACCGACTTCGGGCAGCCCCAGCATTTT.

Here the CDR3 reads CASSVSAYTGELFF. The CDR3 nucleotides are TGTGCCAGCAGCGTGTCAGCGTACACCGGGGAGCTGTTTTTT. V usage is TRBV9 and J usage is TRBJ2-2; D gene uncertain. The CDR3 is 14 amino acids. The V end lost 2 bases, the J end lost 3 bases, and 8 bases lay between the germline ends. Germline V gene lookup returns CDR1 SGDLS and CDR2 YYNGEE.

V is TRBV25-1 and J is TRBJ1-2; D uncertain. Germline lookup yields CDR1 MGHDK and CDR2 SYGVNS. This CDR3 has 8 amino acids. Trimming left V 9 bases short and J 8 bases short, with 4 bases between. Here the CDR3 DNA reads TGTGCCAGGGGCGGCTACACCTTC. Translation: CARGGYTF.

The chain carries TRBV5-1 and TRBJ1-5, with D hard to call. The V gene lost 4 bases and the J gene lost 6 bases, with 14 bases spanning the gap. Looked up from germline, CDR1 is SGHRS and CDR2 is YFSETQ. This CDR3 is 14 amino acids long. For the CDR3, the DNA is TGCGCCAGCAGCACGGGAGAGGGCGCTCAGCCCCAGCATTTT. Translation: CASSTGEGAQPQHF.

The chain has TRBV6-5 and TRBJ1-3, with D perhaps matching TRBD1 (5 bases). Per the germline V gene, CDR1 is MNHEY and CDR2 is SVGAGI. The CDR3 sequence is 14 residues long. The V end was cut by 1 base, the J end by 4 bases, with 8 bases between. CDR3 sequence (DNA): TGTGCCAGCAGTTACTTGACAGCAGGAAACACCATATATTTT. It specifies CASSYLTAGNTIYF.

The chain recombines TRBV12-1 with TRBJ2-5; TRBD2 is the table's D call, not checked against the DNA. TRBV12-1 is described as a pseudogene. The CDR3 extends over 16 amino acids. The CDR3 nucleotides read TGTGCCAGCAGCTTTGGAGTAGCGCGAACCCAAGAGACCCAGTACTTC. The encoded protein is CASSFGVARTQETQYF.

The V and J genes are TRBV6-1 and TRBJ1-1, with D hard to call. CDR1 is MNHNS and CDR2 is SASEGT in the germline V gene. The CDR3 runs 15 residues. Trimming shortened V by 5 bases and J by 5 bases, and 18 bases separated the two germline ends. The CDR3 region has the DNA TGTGCCAGCAGTTCACGGCAGGAGGGTAAAACTGAAGCTTTCTTT. Its translation is CASSSRQEGKTEAFF.